These T cell receptor beta chains were read from a single sample in a study of T-cell reconstitution after alpha-beta-depleted transplantation in children. Via MiXCR, TCRdb re-called the PCR reads, giving one row per CDR3 protein. The table has fewer than 150,000 distinct CDR3 sequences, approximately 8.7% seen once; the top ten hold less than 25%. The sequencing used PBMCs, mostly from graft donor cells, collected 180 days after TCRalphabeta/CD19-depleted stem cell transplant. All receptors come from a girl under three years old who had a stem cell transplant for combined immunodeficiency, so the T cells may come from the graft donor. CDR3s include the opening cysteine and the closing phenylalanine or tryptophan. The order of the fields is CDR3 DNA, CDR3 protein, D gene, clone size, J gene, V gene. A D gene is named only where the DNA matches it firmly. Expanded clones get a size class; other rows say once, few or many, or leave the size out.

cdr3_nt: TGCAGCGTCTTAGGGGAGAACACTGAAGCTTTCTTT
cdr3_aa: CSVLGENTEAFF
d_call: .
clone_size: .
j_call: TRBJ1-1
v_call: TRBV29-1

cdr3_nt: TGTGCCAGCACCCGGGGGGCAGGAGGCTCCTACGAGCAGTACTTC
cdr3_aa: CASTRGAGGSYEQYF
d_call: .
clone_size: .
j_call: TRBJ2-7
v_call: TRBV7-8

cdr3_nt: TGTGCCAGCAGCTTAGTAGGGGTCACGGGGACCCAGCATTTT
cdr3_aa: CASSLVGVTGTQHF
d_call: .
clone_size: few
j_call: TRBJ1-5
v_call: TRBV7-9

cdr3_nt: TGTGCCAGCAGCCTCGGCAGGGTAGCCTACGAGCAGTACTTC
cdr3_aa: CASSLGRVAYEQYF
d_call: .
clone_size: .
j_call: TRBJ2-7
v_call: TRBV7-2

cdr3_nt: TGTGCCACCAGCGGCCACTACCAGGGGCCGCCTGAAAACATTCAGTACTTC
cdr3_aa: CATSGHYQGPPENIQYF
d_call: .
clone_size: few
j_call: TRBJ2-4
v_call: TRBV15

cdr3_nt: TGTGCCAGCAGTCCCAGGGGACTGGGAGAGACCCAGTACTTC
cdr3_aa: CASSPRGLGETQYF
d_call: .
clone_size: many
j_call: TRBJ2-5
v_call: TRBV12-3/TRBV12-4

cdr3_nt: TGCAGTGCTAGACGCAGCGGAGCCTCCTACGAGCAGTACTTC
cdr3_aa: CSARRSGASYEQYF
d_call: .
clone_size: .
j_call: TRBJ2-7
v_call: TRBV20-1

cdr3_nt: TGTGCCAGCAGTTTCCCAGGGACCGGCTACACCTTC
cdr3_aa: CASSFPGTGYTF
d_call: .
clone_size: .
j_call: TRBJ1-2
v_call: TRBV28

cdr3_nt: TGTGCCAGCAGGGACTACTCAGTGGTCACAGATACGCAGTATTTT
cdr3_aa: CASRDYSVVTDTQYF
d_call: .
clone_size: few
j_call: TRBJ2-3
v_call: TRBV27

cdr3_nt: TGTGCCAGCAGTTTAAAGGGCAATCAGCCCCAGCATTTT
cdr3_aa: CASSLKGNQPQHF
d_call: .
clone_size: many
j_call: TRBJ1-5
v_call: TRBV28

cdr3_nt: TGTGCCAGCAGTTACGGCGAGACCTACCACTTT
cdr3_aa: CASSYGETYHF
d_call: .
clone_size: .
j_call: TRBJ1-6
v_call: TRBV6-2/TRBV6-3

cdr3_nt: TGCGCCAGCAGCTTGACTGGATCCGACTACAATGAGCAGTTCTTC
cdr3_aa: CASSLTGSDYNEQFF
d_call: .
clone_size: few
j_call: TRBJ2-1
v_call: TRBV5-1

cdr3_nt: TGTGCCAGCAGCCAAGATGTGGAGGGGGAAGATACGCAGTATTTT
cdr3_aa: CASSQDVEGEDTQYF
d_call: .
clone_size: .
j_call: TRBJ2-3
v_call: TRBV3-1

cdr3_nt: TGTGCCAGCAGCCGGCGCGGACCCTTGGGCGGGGAGCTGTTTTTT
cdr3_aa: CASSRRGPLGGELFF
d_call: .
clone_size: few
j_call: TRBJ2-2
v_call: TRBV6-1

cdr3_nt: TGTGCCAGCTCCTCGACTAGCGGGAATCCACTCTACGAGCAGTACTTC
cdr3_aa: CASSSTSGNPLYEQYF
d_call: TRBD2
clone_size: .
j_call: TRBJ2-7
v_call: TRBV11-2

cdr3_nt: TGTGCCAGCAAACAGTCTGGGGCCAACGTCCTGACTTTC
cdr3_aa: CASKQSGANVLTF
d_call: .
clone_size: few
j_call: TRBJ2-6
v_call: TRBV6-2/TRBV6-3

cdr3_nt: TGCAGCGTGACAGGACTAGCGGGGTACGAGCAGTACTTC
cdr3_aa: CSVTGLAGYEQYF
d_call: TRBD2
clone_size: .
j_call: TRBJ2-7
v_call: TRBV29-1

cdr3_nt: TGCAGTGCTGCCCTTTCCCCGACGCACGATGAGCAGTTCTTC
cdr3_aa: CSAALSPTHDEQFF
d_call: .
clone_size: many
j_call: TRBJ2-1
v_call: TRBV20-1

cdr3_nt: TGTGCCAGCAGCTTGGGCGGTTATTCCTACAATGAGCAGTTCTTC
cdr3_aa: CASSLGGYSYNEQFF
d_call: .
clone_size: few
j_call: TRBJ2-1
v_call: TRBV5-6

cdr3_nt: TGCAGTGCTAACTCGGGACAGGGCGTCCACGAGCAGTACTTC
cdr3_aa: CSANSGQGVHEQYF
d_call: TRBD1
clone_size: .
j_call: TRBJ2-7
v_call: TRBV20-1

cdr3_nt: TGTGCCATCAACCAGGCACTAGGCGGGGAGACCCAGTACTTC
cdr3_aa: CAINQALGGETQYF
d_call: .
clone_size: few
j_call: TRBJ2-5
v_call: TRBV10-3

cdr3_nt: TGCGCCAGCAGCTTGGAGGGCAGGGAGGAGCAGCCCCAGCATTTT
cdr3_aa: CASSLEGREEQPQHF
d_call: .
clone_size: many
j_call: TRBJ1-5
v_call: TRBV5-1

cdr3_nt: TGTGCCAGCAGCTTGTATTGGACTAGCGGCTCCTACGAGCAGTACTTC
cdr3_aa: CASSLYWTSGSYEQYF
d_call: TRBD2
clone_size: few
j_call: TRBJ2-7
v_call: TRBV5-5

cdr3_nt: TGCAGTGCTAGAGGGGGACAGCTCTCCTACGAGCAGTACTTC
cdr3_aa: CSARGGQLSYEQYF
d_call: TRBD1
clone_size: few
j_call: TRBJ2-7
v_call: TRBV20-1

cdr3_nt: TGTGCCAGCAGCCTCCCCGGGGGCAATCAGCCCCAGCATTTT
cdr3_aa: CASSLPGGNQPQHF
d_call: .
clone_size: .
j_call: TRBJ1-5
v_call: TRBV7-9

cdr3_nt: TGTGCCAGCTCACCTTGTCTAGCGGGCCACGAGCAGTACTTC
cdr3_aa: CASSPCLAGHEQYF
d_call: TRBD2
clone_size: few
j_call: TRBJ2-7
v_call: TRBV18

cdr3_nt: TGTGCCATCAGTGCGGGCAGGGAACAGACCCAGTACTTC
cdr3_aa: CAISAGREQTQYF
d_call: .
clone_size: .
j_call: TRBJ2-5
v_call: TRBV10-3

cdr3_nt: TGTGCCAGCAGCAAAGACAGGCGGACAGACCTCACCGGGGAGCTGTTTTTT
cdr3_aa: CASSKDRRTDLTGELFF
d_call: .
clone_size: .
j_call: TRBJ2-2
v_call: TRBV21-1

cdr3_nt: TGTGCCAGCAGCTTCGGGGGGTTGGCCTACGAGCAGTACTTC
cdr3_aa: CASSFGGLAYEQYF
d_call: TRBD2
clone_size: few
j_call: TRBJ2-7
v_call: TRBV7-2

cdr3_nt: TGCAGTGCTAAGGCGTTATGGAATGAGCAGTTCTTC
cdr3_aa: CSAKALWNEQFF
d_call: .
clone_size: many
j_call: TRBJ2-1
v_call: TRBV20-1

cdr3_nt: TGCGCCAGCAGCTCGACAGCGAACTATGGCTACACCTTC
cdr3_aa: CASSSTANYGYTF
d_call: .
clone_size: .
j_call: TRBJ1-2
v_call: TRBV4-3

cdr3_nt: TGTGCCAGCGGTTATGGTAATCAGCCCCAGCATTTT
cdr3_aa: CASGYGNQPQHF
d_call: .
clone_size: .
j_call: TRBJ1-5
v_call: TRBV12-3/TRBV12-4

cdr3_nt: TGTGCCAGCGAAGACACTAGCGGGGGACCGAACACCGGGGAGCTGTTTTTT
cdr3_aa: CASEDTSGGPNTGELFF
d_call: TRBD2
clone_size: .
j_call: TRBJ2-2
v_call: TRBV6-2/TRBV6-3

cdr3_nt: TGTGCCTGGAGCAGGGGGGGTAACACTGAAGCTTTCTTT
cdr3_aa: CAWSRGGNTEAFF
d_call: TRBD1
clone_size: .
j_call: TRBJ1-1
v_call: TRBV30

cdr3_nt: TGTGCCAGCTCCCCCCAGGGGGCAGATACGCAGTATTTT
cdr3_aa: CASSPQGADTQYF
d_call: TRBD1
clone_size: .
j_call: TRBJ2-3
v_call: TRBV18

cdr3_nt: TGTGCCAGCAGTCCGGACAGGGCTTACGGTGAGCAGTTCTTC
cdr3_aa: CASSPDRAYGEQFF
d_call: TRBD1
clone_size: .
j_call: TRBJ2-1
v_call: TRBV12-3/TRBV12-4

cdr3_nt: TGTGCCAGCAGCCAGGGCCGCATCTCCGAGCAGTTCTTC
cdr3_aa: CASSQGRISEQFF
d_call: .
clone_size: .
j_call: TRBJ2-1
v_call: TRBV14

cdr3_nt: TGCAGCGTTCAGGACGAAAAAGAGACCCAGTACTTC
cdr3_aa: CSVQDEKETQYF
d_call: .
clone_size: few
j_call: TRBJ2-5
v_call: TRBV29-1

cdr3_nt: TGTGCCAGCAGCTTCTCCAGGGCGTTGGGTAGCGGGAGAGTGGAGGAGACCCAGTACTTC
cdr3_aa: CASSFSRALGSGRVEETQYF
d_call: TRBD2
clone_size: .
j_call: TRBJ2-5
v_call: TRBV11-1

cdr3_nt: TGTGCCAGCAGTTTTGCCTACAATGAGCAGTTCTTC
cdr3_aa: CASSFAYNEQFF
d_call: .
clone_size: few
j_call: TRBJ2-1
v_call: TRBV12-3/TRBV12-4

cdr3_nt: TGTGCCAGTAGCCCCTCAGGGGGCGGCAACTACGAGCAGTACTTC
cdr3_aa: CASSPSGGGNYEQYF
d_call: TRBD1
clone_size: few
j_call: TRBJ2-7
v_call: TRBV19

cdr3_nt: TGCAGTGCTAGAGATCGACTAGCGGGAGTCTACGAGCAGTACTTC
cdr3_aa: CSARDRLAGVYEQYF
d_call: TRBD2
clone_size: many
j_call: TRBJ2-7
v_call: TRBV20-1

cdr3_nt: TGCAGCATCCCCGGACAGGGCACAGATACGCAGTATTTT
cdr3_aa: CSIPGQGTDTQYF
d_call: TRBD1
clone_size: .
j_call: TRBJ2-3
v_call: TRBV20-1

cdr3_nt: TGCAGTGTCCCCCAGGTGGGACCCTCTGGGGCCAACGTCCTGACTTTC
cdr3_aa: CSVPQVGPSGANVLTF
d_call: .
clone_size: .
j_call: TRBJ2-6
v_call: TRBV20-1

cdr3_nt: TGTGCCAGCAGCTTGTTTCAACAGAGCTCCTACAATGAGCAGTTCTTC
cdr3_aa: CASSLFQQSSYNEQFF
d_call: .
clone_size: few
j_call: TRBJ2-1
v_call: TRBV7-2

cdr3_nt: TGTGCCAGCAGTTTTGACCCGGGCTGGTTCTTC
cdr3_aa: CASSFDPGWFF
d_call: .
clone_size: .
j_call: TRBJ2-1
v_call: TRBV12-3/TRBV12-4

cdr3_nt: TGCAGCGTTGGAATCGGACCCACAGATACGCAGTATTTT
cdr3_aa: CSVGIGPTDTQYF
d_call: .
clone_size: few
j_call: TRBJ2-3
v_call: TRBV29-1

cdr3_nt: TGTGCCAGCAGTAAAAGGGGAGAAAGCCAGCCCCAGCATTTT
cdr3_aa: CASSKRGESQPQHF
d_call: .
clone_size: few
j_call: TRBJ1-5
v_call: TRBV27

cdr3_nt: TGCGCCAGCAGCCAGGACAGGTTTATCAATGAGCAGTTCTTC
cdr3_aa: CASSQDRFINEQFF
d_call: TRBD1
clone_size: few
j_call: TRBJ2-1
v_call: TRBV4-3

cdr3_nt: TGCAGCGTTGAGCCCGGCGGAGGGGAGACCCAGTACTTC
cdr3_aa: CSVEPGGGETQYF
d_call: .
clone_size: .
j_call: TRBJ2-5
v_call: TRBV29-1

cdr3_nt: TGTGCCAGCAGCTTCCAACCATCAACGAGCACTGAAGCTTTCTTT
cdr3_aa: CASSFQPSTSTEAFF
d_call: .
clone_size: .
j_call: TRBJ1-1
v_call: TRBV5-5

cdr3_nt: TGTGCCAGCAGCTTGACGGGAGCTCACACAGATACGCAGTATTTT
cdr3_aa: CASSLTGAHTDTQYF
d_call: .
clone_size: .
j_call: TRBJ2-3
v_call: TRBV13

cdr3_nt: TGTGCCACCAGCAGAGTTAGCGGGAGGACTTACACCGGGGAGCTGTTTTTT
cdr3_aa: CATSRVSGRTYTGELFF
d_call: TRBD2
clone_size: .
j_call: TRBJ2-2
v_call: TRBV15

cdr3_nt: TGTGCCAGCAGCTTCCGGGAGGTGGGGTCAGATACGCAGTATTTT
cdr3_aa: CASSFREVGSDTQYF
d_call: TRBD2
clone_size: few
j_call: TRBJ2-3
v_call: TRBV7-9

cdr3_nt: TGCGCCAGCAGCCAAGTACCCGGGCCCATCTGGGGAAACACCATATATTTT
cdr3_aa: CASSQVPGPIWGNTIYF
d_call: .
clone_size: .
j_call: TRBJ1-3
v_call: TRBV4-3